This TCR beta chain was retrieved from a study of blood T cell repertoires in COVID-19. The germline gives CDR1 SGHRS, CDR2 YFSETQ. The V gene end was trimmed by 0 bases and the J gene end by 2 bases; junction bases not matched to a gene: 4. CDR3 size: 15 residues. Per the study methods: Amplified reference gene primers provided the basis for estimating nucleated cell counts. Sequencing was performed with immunoSEQ multiplex PCR; in TCRdb, only in-frame clones are kept and a portion is missing. The V and J calls and clone size are taken from that table; D and trimming were inferred from the DNA. The repertoire includes approximately 180,000 clones, roughly nine tenths of them detected once, and 2% to 2.5% sits in the top ten. Everyone who took part was about 18 to 90 years old, and they came from 24 US areas.

The sequenced material came from PBMCs or T cells enriched from blood (not recorded which). J is TRBJ1-1 and V is TRBV5-1; 7 nucleotides agree with TRBD1. This TCR derives from a woman between 40 and 50 years old with acute COVID-19. The CDR3 nucleotides are TGCGCCAGCAGCTTGGGGACAGGCAGAAACACTGAAGCTTTCTTT. Encoded protein: CASSLGTGRNTEAFF.